This T cell receptor (beta chain) was observed in a study of blood T cell repertoires in COVID-19. Trimming stripped 8 bases from V and 2 bases from J, with 16 bases between. Germline CDR1 is SQVTM and CDR2 is ANQGSEA. The CDR3 has 13 amino acids. Using immunoSEQ multiplex PCR, the repertoire was profiled, and TCRdb retains in-frame clones only, with some absent. This table holds about 220,000 clones, roughly 85% found once. This chain links TRBV29-1 with TRBJ2-7; possibly TRBD2 for D (5 bases). The sequence came from a woman between 65 and 79 years old with COVID-19, enrolled during active disease. Sequences were obtained from peripheral blood. CDR3 sequence (DNA): TGCAGCATCACTCGGGGAGTTGCCTACGAGCAGTACTTC. Encoded protein: CSITRGVAYEQYF.